These 8 T cell receptor beta chains came from one sample sequenced in a study of long-term antiretroviral therapy in people with HIV. Sequencing used immunoSEQ v3.0 at survey level. Produced via immunoSEQ multiplex PCR; TCRdb's table is partial and in-frame only. This table holds approximately 24,000 clones, about four fifths found once. Sequenced material: unsorted PBMCs, taken almost 6 years after starting antiretroviral therapy. The receptor source for this set is a man aged 25 to 45 with HIV.

This chain joins TRBV27 and TRBJ2-1; a possible D gene is TRBD1 (5 bases). V was shortened by 4 bases and J by 7 bases, with 11 bases between the two germline ends. Germline V gives CDR1 MNHEY, CDR2 SMNVEV (reference sequence). The CDR3 consists of 13 residues. CDR3 DNA: TGTGCCAGCAGTTCCAGGGCAACGAATGAGCAGTTCTTC. Translated: CASSSRATNEQFF.

The rearrangement uses TRBV7-2 and TRBJ1-4, with a weak D call TRBD1 (5 bases). The CDR3 has 15 amino acids. V was pared by 5 bases and J by 4 bases, with 14 bases between. The germline V gene encodes CDR1 SGHTA and CDR2 FQGNSA. CDR3: CASSAGPGFNEKLFF. CDR3 sequence (DNA): TGTGCCAGCAGCGCGGGACCAGGGTTTAATGAAAAACTGTTTTTT. Filled out from reference TRBV7-2 and TRBJ1-4, the complete variable domain reads GAGVSQSPSNKVTEKGKDVELRCDPISGHTALYWYRQSLGQGLEFLIYFQGNSAPDKSGLPSDRFSAERTGGSVSTLTIQRTQQEDSAVYLCASSAGPGFNEKLFFGSGTQLSVL.

The J gene is TRBJ1-2, the V gene TRBV7-6; 7 bases align to TRBD1. This CDR3 has 16 residues. Trimming at V came to 1 base and at J to 2 bases, leaving 7 bases not matched to a gene. Germline CDR1 SGHVS, CDR2 FNYEAQ. The CDR3 bases are TGTGCCAGCAGCTTAGGAGCCGGGACAGCGAACTATGGCTACACCTTC. This codes for CASSLGAGTANYGYTF.

The chain joins TRBV7-2 to TRBJ2-7; weak D call: TRBD1 (6 bases). The CDR3 is 13 amino acids. Germline CDR1 is SGHTA and CDR2 is FQGNSA. V lost 5 bases, J lost 0 bases, and 8 bases lay in between. The DNA for the CDR3 is TGTGCCAGCAGCCCGGGACACTCCTACGAGCAGTACTTC. Amino acids: CASSPGHSYEQYF.

The chain links TRBV27 to TRBJ2-6; no firm D call. The CDR3 extends over 17 amino acids. Trimming took 7 bases from V and 1 from J, leaving 17 bases between them. CDR1 is MNHEY and CDR2 is SMNVEV in the germline V gene (reference sequence). CDR3: CASTQGYPGSGANVLTF. The CDR3 nucleotides read TGTGCCAGCACCCAAGGGTACCCTGGTTCTGGGGCCAACGTCCTGACTTTC.

The rearrangement joins TRBV29-1 to TRBJ2-1; TRBD2 matches 13 bases. Trimming at V came to 6 bases and at J to 1 base, leaving 9 bases not matched to a gene. From germline, CDR1 is SQVTM and CDR2 ANQGSEA. This CDR3 is 17 amino acids long. This CDR3 is CSVDRTSGRWSYNEQFF. The CDR3 bases are TGCAGCGTCGACCGGACTAGCGGGAGATGGTCCTACAATGAGCAGTTCTTC.

This rearrangement joins TRBV14 to TRBJ1-1; the D gene is possibly TRBD1 (5 bases). CDR1 is SGHDN, CDR2 FVKESK, per germline. V gave up 2 bases and J gave up 5 bases, with 12 bases separating them. This CDR3 has 14 residues. As DNA, the CDR3 is TGTGCCAGCAGCCAATTTAGGGGCGAGACTGAAGCTTTCTTT. Amino acids: CASSQFRGETEAFF.

This clone was observed a single time. The CDR3 coding sequence is TGCGCCAGCAGCTTGTCAGGACAGGGGGCTGGAAACACCATATATTTT. Translated: CASSLSGQGAGNTIYF. The chain is built from TRBV5-1 and TRBJ1-3; 10 bases are shared with TRBD1. After removal of 1 base from V and 2 bases from J, the junction contained 3 bases not matched to a gene. The CDR3 has 16 residues. Per germline, CDR1 SGHRS and CDR2 YFSETQ.